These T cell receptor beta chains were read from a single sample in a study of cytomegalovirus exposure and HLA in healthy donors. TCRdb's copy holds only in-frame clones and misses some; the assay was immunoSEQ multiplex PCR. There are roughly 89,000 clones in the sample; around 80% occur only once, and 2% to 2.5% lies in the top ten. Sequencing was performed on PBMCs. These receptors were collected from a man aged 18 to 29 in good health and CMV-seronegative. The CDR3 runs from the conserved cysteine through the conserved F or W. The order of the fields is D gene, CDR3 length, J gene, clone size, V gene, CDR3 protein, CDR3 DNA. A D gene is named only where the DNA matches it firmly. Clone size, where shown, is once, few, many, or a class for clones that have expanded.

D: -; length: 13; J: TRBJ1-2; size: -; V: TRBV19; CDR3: CASSFGLIYGYTF; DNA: TGTGCCAGTAGTTTCGGACTGATCTATGGCTACACCTTC
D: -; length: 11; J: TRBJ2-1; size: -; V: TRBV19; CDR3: CASTRNNEQFF; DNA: TGTGCCAGTACTAGAAACAATGAGCAGTTCTTC
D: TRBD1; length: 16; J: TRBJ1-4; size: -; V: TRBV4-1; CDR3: CASSQLDRGVNEKLFF; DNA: TGCGCCAGCAGCCAATTGGACAGGGGAGTAAATGAAAAACTGTTTTTT
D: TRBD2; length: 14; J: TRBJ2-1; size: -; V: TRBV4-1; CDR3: CASSHGLAVYEQFF; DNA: TGCGCCAGCAGCCACGGACTAGCGGTCTATGAGCAGTTCTTC
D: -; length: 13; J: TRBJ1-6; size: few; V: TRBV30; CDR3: CAWSLSGDSPLHF; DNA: TGTGCCTGGAGCCTGTCTGGAGACTCACCCCTCCACTTT
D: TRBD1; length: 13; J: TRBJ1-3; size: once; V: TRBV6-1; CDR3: CASSQDRVDTIYF; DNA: TGTGCCAGCAGCCAAGACAGGGTAGACACCATATATTTT
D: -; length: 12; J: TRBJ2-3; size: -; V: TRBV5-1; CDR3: CASREGTDTQYF; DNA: TGCGCCAGCAGGGAGGGCACAGATACGCAGTATTTT
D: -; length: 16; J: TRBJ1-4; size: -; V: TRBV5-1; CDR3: CASSPGGQARGEKLFF; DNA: TGCGCCAGCAGCCCGGGCGGCCAGGCCCGGGGTGAAAAACTGTTTTTT
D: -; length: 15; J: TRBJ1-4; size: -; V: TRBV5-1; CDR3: CASSLASQGSRKLFF; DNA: TGCGCCAGCAGCTTGGCCTCACAGGGTTCAAGAAAACTGTTTTTT
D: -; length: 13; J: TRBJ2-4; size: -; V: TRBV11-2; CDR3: CASSQEQGRGKVF; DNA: TGTGCCAGCAGCCAGGAACAGGGTCGAGGGAAGGTCTTC
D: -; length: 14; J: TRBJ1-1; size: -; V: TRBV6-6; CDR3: CASSYSNTRAEAFF; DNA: TGTGCCAGCAGTTACTCAAACACCCGGGCTGAAGCTTTCTTT
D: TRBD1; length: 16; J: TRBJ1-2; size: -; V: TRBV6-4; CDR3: CASSDTDRGHYYGYTF; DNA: TGTGCCAGCAGTGACACGGACAGGGGCCACTACTATGGCTACACCTTC
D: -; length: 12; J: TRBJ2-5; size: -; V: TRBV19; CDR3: CASRRGEETQYF; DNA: TGTGCCAGTAGGCGCGGGGAAGAGACCCAGTACTTC
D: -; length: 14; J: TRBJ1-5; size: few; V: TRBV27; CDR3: CASREEGVYQPQHF; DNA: TGTGCCAGCAGGGAAGAGGGAGTATATCAGCCCCAGCATTTT
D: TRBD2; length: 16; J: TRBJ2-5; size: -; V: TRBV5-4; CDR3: CASSLSAGGIQETQYF; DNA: TGTGCCAGCAGCTTGTCGGCGGGGGGAATCCAAGAGACCCAGTACTTC
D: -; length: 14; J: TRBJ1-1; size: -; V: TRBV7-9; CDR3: CASSPRQGDTEAFF; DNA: TGTGCCAGCAGCCCACGACAAGGGGACACTGAAGCTTTCTTT
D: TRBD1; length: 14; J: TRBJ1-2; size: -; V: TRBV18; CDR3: CASSPQTGDYGYTF; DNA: TGTGCCAGCTCACCTCAGACAGGGGACTATGGCTACACCTTC
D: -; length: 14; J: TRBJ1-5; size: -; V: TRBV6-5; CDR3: CASSSEYSNQPQHF; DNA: TGTGCCAGCAGTTCAGAATATAGCAATCAGCCCCAGCATTTT
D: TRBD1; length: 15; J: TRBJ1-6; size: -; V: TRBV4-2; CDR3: CASSPETGVNSPLHF; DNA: TGTGCCAGCAGCCCTGAGACAGGGGTCAATTCACCCCTCCACTTT
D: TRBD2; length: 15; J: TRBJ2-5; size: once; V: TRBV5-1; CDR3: CASSSGLAGGETQYF; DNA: TGCGCCAGCAGCTCCGGACTAGCGGGGGGAGAGACCCAGTACTTC